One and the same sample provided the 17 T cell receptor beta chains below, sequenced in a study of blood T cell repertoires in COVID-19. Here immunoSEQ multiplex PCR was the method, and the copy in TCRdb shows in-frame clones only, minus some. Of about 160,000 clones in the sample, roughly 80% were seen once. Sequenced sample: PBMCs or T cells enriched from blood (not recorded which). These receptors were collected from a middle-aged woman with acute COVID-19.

CDR3 in amino acids: CASSLGQDIQYF. DNA of the CDR3: TGTGCCAGCAGTTTAGGACAGGATATACAGTATTTT. The chain uses TRBV28 and TRBJ2-3; TRBD1 agrees at 7 bases. This CDR3 has 12 residues. Germline CDR1 is MDHEN and CDR2 is SYDVKM. The trim removed 2 bases at V and 12 bases at J, leaving 5 bases unmatched.

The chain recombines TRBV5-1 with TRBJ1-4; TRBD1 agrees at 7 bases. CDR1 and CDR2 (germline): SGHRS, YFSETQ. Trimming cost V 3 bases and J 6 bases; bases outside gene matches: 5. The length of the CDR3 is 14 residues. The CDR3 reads CASSSDRADEKLFF. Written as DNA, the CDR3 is TGCGCCAGCAGCTCCGACAGGGCCGATGAAAAACTGTTTTTT.

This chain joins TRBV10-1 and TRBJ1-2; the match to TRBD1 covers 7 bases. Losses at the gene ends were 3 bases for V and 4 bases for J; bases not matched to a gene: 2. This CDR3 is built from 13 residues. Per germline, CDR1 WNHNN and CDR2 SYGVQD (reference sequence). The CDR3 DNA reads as TGCGCCAGCAGTGAAGACAGGGCCTATGGCTACACCTTC. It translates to CASSEDRAYGYTF.

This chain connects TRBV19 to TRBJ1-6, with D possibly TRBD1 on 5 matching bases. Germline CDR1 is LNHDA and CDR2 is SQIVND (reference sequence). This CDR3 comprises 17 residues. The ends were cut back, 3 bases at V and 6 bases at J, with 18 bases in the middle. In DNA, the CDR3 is TGTGCCAGTAGTATCATCTTCGGGGGGATTTCTAATTCACCCCTCCACTTT. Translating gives CASSIIFGGISNSPLHF.

DNA for the CDR3: TGTGCCAGTAGTACTACACGACTAGCGGGGAGCACAGATACGCAGTATTTT. This sequence encodes CASSTTRLAGSTDTQYF. This rearrangement joins TRBV19 to TRBJ2-3; the match to TRBD2 covers 11 bases. CDR3 length: 17 amino acids. The germline V gene has CDR1 LNHDA and CDR2 SQIVND (reference sequence). V gave up 4 bases and J gave up 0 bases; unmatched junction bases: 6.

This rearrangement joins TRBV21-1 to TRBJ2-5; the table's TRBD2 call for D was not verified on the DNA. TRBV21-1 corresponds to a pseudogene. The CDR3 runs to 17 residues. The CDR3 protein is CASSKYGTSGSKETQYF. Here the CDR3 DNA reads TGTGCCAGCAGCAAATATGGGACTAGCGGGAGTAAAGAGACCCAGTACTTC.

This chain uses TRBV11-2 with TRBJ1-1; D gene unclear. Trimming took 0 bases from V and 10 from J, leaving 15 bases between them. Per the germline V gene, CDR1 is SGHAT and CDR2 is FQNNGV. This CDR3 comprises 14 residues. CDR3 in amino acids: CASSLESTNGVAFF. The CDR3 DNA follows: TGTGCCAGCAGCTTAGAGTCTACCAACGGGGTAGCTTTCTTT. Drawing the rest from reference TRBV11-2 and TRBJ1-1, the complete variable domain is EAGVAQSPRYKIIEKRQSVAFWCNPISGHATLYWYQQILGQGPKLLIQFQNNGVVDDSQLPKDRFSAERLKGVDSTLKIQPAKLEDSAVYLCASSLESTNGVAFFGQGTRLTVV.

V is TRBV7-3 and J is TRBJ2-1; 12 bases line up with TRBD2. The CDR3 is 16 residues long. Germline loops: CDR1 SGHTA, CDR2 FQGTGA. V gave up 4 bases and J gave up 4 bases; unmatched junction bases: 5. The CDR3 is CASSSRLAGDYNEQFF. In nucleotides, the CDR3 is TGTGCCAGCAGCTCTAGACTAGCGGGAGATTACAATGAGCAGTTCTTC.

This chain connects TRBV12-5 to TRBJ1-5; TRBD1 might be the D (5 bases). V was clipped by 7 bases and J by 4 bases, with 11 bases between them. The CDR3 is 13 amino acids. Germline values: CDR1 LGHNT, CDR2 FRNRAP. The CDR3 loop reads CASAQRGNQPQHF. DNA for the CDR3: TGTGCTAGTGCCCAGCGGGGGAATCAGCCCCAGCATTTT.

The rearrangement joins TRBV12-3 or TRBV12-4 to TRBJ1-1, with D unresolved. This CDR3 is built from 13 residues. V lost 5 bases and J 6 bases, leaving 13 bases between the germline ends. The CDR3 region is CASSPSFGAEAFF. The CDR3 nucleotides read TGTGCCAGCAGTCCCTCCTTCGGTGCTGAAGCTTTCTTT.

The CDR3 loop is CASRPREGLDEQYF. The CDR3 DNA follows: TGTGCCAGCCGCCCCCGGGAGGGCCTTGACGAGCAGTACTTC. V and J are TRBV3-1 (or the pseudogene TRBV3-2) and TRBJ2-7; 8 nucleotides match TRBD2. The germline gives CDR1 LGHDT, CDR2 YNNKEL (reference sequence). The CDR3 contains 14 residues. V trimming: 8 bases; J trimming: 5 bases; junction bases outside the gene matches: 11.

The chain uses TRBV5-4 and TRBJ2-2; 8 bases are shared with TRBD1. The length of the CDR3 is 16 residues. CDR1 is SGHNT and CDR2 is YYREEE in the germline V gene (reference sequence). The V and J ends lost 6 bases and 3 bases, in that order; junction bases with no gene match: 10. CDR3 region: CASNFNRGADTGELFF. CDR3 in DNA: TGTGCCAGCAACTTTAACAGGGGGGCCGACACCGGGGAGCTGTTTTTT.

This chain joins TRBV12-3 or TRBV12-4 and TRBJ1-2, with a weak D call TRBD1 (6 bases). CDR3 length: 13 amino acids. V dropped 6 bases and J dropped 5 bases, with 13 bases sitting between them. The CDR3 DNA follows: TGTGCCAGCAGGTCAGGGGTAGAGTATGGCTACACCTTC. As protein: CASRSGVEYGYTF.

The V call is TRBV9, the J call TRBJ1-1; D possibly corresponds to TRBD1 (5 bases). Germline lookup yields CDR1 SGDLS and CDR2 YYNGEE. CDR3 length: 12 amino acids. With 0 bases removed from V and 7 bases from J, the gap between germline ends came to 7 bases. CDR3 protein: CASSVDGHEAFF. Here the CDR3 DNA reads TGTGCCAGCAGCGTAGACGGACATGAAGCTTTCTTT.

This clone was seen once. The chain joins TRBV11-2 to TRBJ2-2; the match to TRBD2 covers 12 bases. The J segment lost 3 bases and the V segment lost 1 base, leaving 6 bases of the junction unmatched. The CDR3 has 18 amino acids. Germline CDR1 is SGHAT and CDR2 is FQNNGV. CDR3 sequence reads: CASSLAASGRVDTGELFF. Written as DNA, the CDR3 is TGTGCCAGCAGCTTAGCGGCTAGCGGGAGGGTGGACACCGGGGAGCTGTTTTTT.

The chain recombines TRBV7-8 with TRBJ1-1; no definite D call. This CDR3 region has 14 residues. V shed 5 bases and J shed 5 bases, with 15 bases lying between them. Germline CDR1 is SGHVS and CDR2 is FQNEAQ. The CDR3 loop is CASSTALADTEAFF. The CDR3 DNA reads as TGTGCCAGCAGCACGGCACTGGCGGATACTGAAGCTTTCTTT.

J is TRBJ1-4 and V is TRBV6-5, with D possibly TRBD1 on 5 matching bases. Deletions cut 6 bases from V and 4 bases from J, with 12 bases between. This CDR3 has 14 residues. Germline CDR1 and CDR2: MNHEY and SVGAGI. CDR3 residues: CASSSGTLNEKLFF. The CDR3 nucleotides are TGTGCCAGCAGCTCCGGGACTCTTAATGAAAAACTGTTTTTT.